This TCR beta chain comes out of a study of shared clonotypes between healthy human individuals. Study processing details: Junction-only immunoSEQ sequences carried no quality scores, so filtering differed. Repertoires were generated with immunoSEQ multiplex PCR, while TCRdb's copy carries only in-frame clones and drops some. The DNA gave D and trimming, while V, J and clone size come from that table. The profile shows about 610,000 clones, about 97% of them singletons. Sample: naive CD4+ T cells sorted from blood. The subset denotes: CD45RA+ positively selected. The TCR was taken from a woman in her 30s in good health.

The CDR3 coding sequence is TGTGCCAGCAAGTACAGGGAAACTAATGAAAAACTGTTTTTT. Translation: CASKYRETNEKLFF. The chain has TRBV2 and TRBJ1-4; D perhaps matches TRBD1 (6 bases). There are 14 residues in the CDR3. V lost 7 bases and J 1 base, leaving 10 bases between the germline ends. CDR1 and CDR2 (germline): SNHLY, FYNNEI.